These T cell receptor beta chains were read from a single sample in a study of T cells of healthy individuals. A single record per CDR3 protein comes from TCRdb applying MiXCR to the 5' RACE reads. The table lists 65,000 to 90,000 distinct CDR3 sequences, 5% of them singletons. Every receptor here comes from a female donor in good health. CDR3s include the opening cysteine and the closing phenylalanine or tryptophan. The D gene is left open where the match is weak. The size of a clone is reported for some rows only, either as once, few or many, or as a class for expanded clones.

v_gene	j_gene	abundance	d_gene	CDR3aa	CDR3nt
TRBV28	TRBJ1-5	few	.	CASSFSHPGPQHF	TGTGCCAGCAGTTTCTCCCACCCGGGTCCCCAGCATTTT
TRBV5-1	TRBJ2-5	many	.	CASSLDYETQYF	TGCGCCAGCAGCTTGGACTATGAGACCCAGTACTTC
TRBV28	TRBJ2-7	few	TRBD1	CASIVKDHRTGYEQYF	TGTGCCAGCATCGTTAAGGATCACCGGACAGGCTACGAGCAGTACTTC
TRBV5-1	TRBJ2-5	many	.	CASSSRGAAPIETQYF	TGCGCCAGCAGCTCCCGGGGAGCGGCGCCCATTGAGACCCAGTACTTC
TRBV29-1	TRBJ2-7	many	TRBD2	CSVNLPGTSDYEQYF	TGCAGCGTTAATTTGCCCGGGACTAGCGACTACGAGCAGTACTTC
TRBV7-2	TRBJ1-1	few	.	CASSRDRNTEAFF	TGTGCCAGCAGCCGAGACAGGAACACTGAAGCTTTCTTT
TRBV7-9	TRBJ2-5	many	.	CASSLGLGLRETQYF	TGTGCCAGCAGCTTGGGGTTGGGTTTGAGAGAGACCCAGTACTTC
TRBV5-1	TRBJ2-1	.	TRBD2	CASSLGVAGGYNEQFF	TGCGCCAGCAGCTTGGGAGTAGCGGGTGGCTACAATGAGCAGTTCTTC
TRBV3-1	TRBJ1-5	many	.	CASSQALGVGGQPQHF	TGTGCCAGCAGCCAAGCTCTAGGGGTGGGTGGCCAGCCCCAGCATTTT
TRBV7-2	TRBJ2-3	.	.	CASSLIMTSSCRDTQYF	TGTGCCAGCAGCCTTATAATGACTAGTTCCTGTCGAGATACGCAGTATTTT
TRBV30	TRBJ2-3	few	.	CAWSVLPGAYTDTQYF	TGTGCCTGGAGTGTACTGCCAGGGGCCTACACAGATACGCAGTATTTT
TRBV7-2	TRBJ2-1	.	.	CASSSGGAGIDEQFF	TGTGCCAGCAGCTCCGGAGGGGCAGGGATCGATGAGCAGTTCTTC
TRBV5-1	TRBJ1-2	.	.	CASSLLGRTNYGYTF	TGCGCCAGCAGCTTGCTGGGGCGAACTAACTATGGCTACACCTTC
TRBV7-2	TRBJ1-2	.	.	CASEAFYGYTF	TGTGCCAGCGAGGCCTTCTATGGCTACACCTTC
TRBV3-1	TRBJ2-1	many	.	CASSPPPGPVNEQFF	TGTGCCAGCAGCCCGCCCCCCGGACCGGTCAATGAGCAGTTCTTC
TRBV29-1	TRBJ2-1	many	TRBD2	CSVDVGTSEYNEQFF	TGCAGCGTTGACGTGGGGACTAGCGAATACAATGAGCAGTTCTTC
TRBV7-2	TRBJ1-2	many	.	CASSLMAYGYTF	TGTGCCAGCAGCTTAATGGCCTATGGCTACACCTTC
TRBV20-1	TRBJ2-1	many	TRBD1	CSARDWSERRQGNDEQFF	TGCAGTGCTAGAGATTGGTCTGAACGCCGACAGGGTAACGATGAGCAGTTCTTC
TRBV9	TRBJ2-5	.	.	CASSPEVDRETQYF	TGTGCCAGCAGTCCAGAAGTGGACCGCGAGACCCAGTACTTC
TRBV12-3/TRBV12-4	TRBJ1-4	.	.	CASSLRAEQEKLFF	TGTGCCAGCAGTTTAAGGGCAGAACAGGAAAAACTGTTTTTT
TRBV4-3	TRBJ2-3	many	.	CASSQERRQDTQYF	TGCGCCAGCAGCCAAGAAAGGAGGCAGGATACGCAGTATTTT
TRBV7-6	TRBJ2-3	.	TRBD1	CASSDRGASSTDTQYF	TGTGCCAGCAGCGACAGGGGCGCCTCTAGCACAGATACGCAGTATTTT
TRBV11-1	TRBJ2-7	many	TRBD2	CASSPIAGSAYEQYF	TGTGCCAGCAGCCCCATAGCGGGTTCCGCCTACGAGCAGTACTTC